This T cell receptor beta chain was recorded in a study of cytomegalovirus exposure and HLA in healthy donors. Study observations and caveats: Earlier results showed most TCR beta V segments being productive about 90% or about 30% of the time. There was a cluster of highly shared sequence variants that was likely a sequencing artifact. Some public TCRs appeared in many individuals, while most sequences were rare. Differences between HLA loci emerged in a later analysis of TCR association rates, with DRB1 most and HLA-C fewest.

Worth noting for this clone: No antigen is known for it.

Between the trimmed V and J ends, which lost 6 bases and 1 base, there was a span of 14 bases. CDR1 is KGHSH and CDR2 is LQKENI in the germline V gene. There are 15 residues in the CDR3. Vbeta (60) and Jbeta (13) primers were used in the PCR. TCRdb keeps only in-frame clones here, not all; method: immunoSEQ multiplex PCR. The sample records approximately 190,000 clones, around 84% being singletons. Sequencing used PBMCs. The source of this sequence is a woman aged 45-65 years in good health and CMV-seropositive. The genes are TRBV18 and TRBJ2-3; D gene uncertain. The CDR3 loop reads CASSRSRQGTDTQYF. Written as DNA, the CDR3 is TGTGCCAGCTCTCGATCCAGGCAGGGCACAGATACGCAGTATTTT.